These 2 T cell receptor beta chains were sequenced from one sample in a study of blood T cells in healthy people across ages. Primed by a sample-barcoded 5' primer and a J-beta primer mix, a second PCR proceeded for about 6 to 11 cycles. TCRdb ran MiXCR on the 5' RACE reads and lists one entry per CDR3 protein. The sample shows hundreds of thousands of distinct CDR3 sequences, 58% of them seen only once. Sample: blood. The receptors originated from a man aged 25-40 years in good health.

The gene calls are TRBV11-2 and TRBJ2-3; tentatively, D is TRBD2 (7 bases). The CDR3 totals 20 residues. CDR1 and CDR2 from the germline V gene are SGHAT and FQNNGV. With 0 bases removed from V and 4 bases from J, the gap between germline ends came to 26 bases. The CDR3 loop is CASSLDLRGRGPRGADTQYF. The CDR3 DNA follows: TGTGCCAGCAGCTTAGATTTAAGGGGGAGGGGCCCTCGGGGTGCAGATACGCAGTATTTT. The whole variable domain, remainder taken from reference TRBV11-2 and TRBJ2-3, is EAGVAQSPRYKIIEKRQSVAFWCNPISGHATLYWYQQILGQGPKLLIQFQNNGVVDDSQLPKDRFSAERLKGVDSTLKIQPAKLEDSAVYLCASSLDLRGRGPRGADTQYFGPGTRLTVL.

CDR3 sequence: CASSALWDSSYNEQFF. In nucleotides, the CDR3 is TGCGCCAGCAGCGCACTATGGGACAGCTCCTACAATGAGCAGTTCTTC. The chain couples TRBV5-1 to TRBJ2-1; 7 positions agree with TRBD1. The trim removed 4 bases at V and 0 bases at J, leaving 7 bases unmatched. Germline CDR1 and CDR2: SGHRS and YFSETQ. CDR3 length equals 16 residues.